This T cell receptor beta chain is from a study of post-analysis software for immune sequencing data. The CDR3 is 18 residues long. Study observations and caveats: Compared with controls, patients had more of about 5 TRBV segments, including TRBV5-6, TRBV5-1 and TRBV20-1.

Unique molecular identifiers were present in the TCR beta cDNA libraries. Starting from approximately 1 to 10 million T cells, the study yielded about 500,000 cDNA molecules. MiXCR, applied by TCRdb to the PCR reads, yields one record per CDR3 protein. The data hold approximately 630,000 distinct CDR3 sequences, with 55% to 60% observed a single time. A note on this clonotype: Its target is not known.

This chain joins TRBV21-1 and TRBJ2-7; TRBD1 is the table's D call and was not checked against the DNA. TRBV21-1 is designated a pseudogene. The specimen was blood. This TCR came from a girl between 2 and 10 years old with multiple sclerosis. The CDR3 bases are TGTGCCAGCAGCAAAGAGGGGTGGACAGGCTCCGCAGGGGTCGAGCAGTACTTC. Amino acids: CASSKEGWTGSAGVEQYF.